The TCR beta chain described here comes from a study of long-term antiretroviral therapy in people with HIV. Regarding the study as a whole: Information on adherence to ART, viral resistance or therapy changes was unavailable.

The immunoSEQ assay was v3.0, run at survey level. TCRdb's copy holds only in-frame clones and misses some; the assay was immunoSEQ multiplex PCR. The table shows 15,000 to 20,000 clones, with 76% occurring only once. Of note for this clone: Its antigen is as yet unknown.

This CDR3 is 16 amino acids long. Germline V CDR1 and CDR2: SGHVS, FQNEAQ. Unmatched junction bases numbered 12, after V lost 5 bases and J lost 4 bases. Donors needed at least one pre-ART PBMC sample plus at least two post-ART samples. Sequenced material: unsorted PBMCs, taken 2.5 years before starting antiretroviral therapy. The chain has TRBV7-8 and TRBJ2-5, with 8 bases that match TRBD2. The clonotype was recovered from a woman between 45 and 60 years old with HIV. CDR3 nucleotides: TGTGCCAGCAGCCCCTCGGGCGGGGGGCCGAGAGAGACCCAGTACTTC. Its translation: CASSPSGGGPRETQYF.